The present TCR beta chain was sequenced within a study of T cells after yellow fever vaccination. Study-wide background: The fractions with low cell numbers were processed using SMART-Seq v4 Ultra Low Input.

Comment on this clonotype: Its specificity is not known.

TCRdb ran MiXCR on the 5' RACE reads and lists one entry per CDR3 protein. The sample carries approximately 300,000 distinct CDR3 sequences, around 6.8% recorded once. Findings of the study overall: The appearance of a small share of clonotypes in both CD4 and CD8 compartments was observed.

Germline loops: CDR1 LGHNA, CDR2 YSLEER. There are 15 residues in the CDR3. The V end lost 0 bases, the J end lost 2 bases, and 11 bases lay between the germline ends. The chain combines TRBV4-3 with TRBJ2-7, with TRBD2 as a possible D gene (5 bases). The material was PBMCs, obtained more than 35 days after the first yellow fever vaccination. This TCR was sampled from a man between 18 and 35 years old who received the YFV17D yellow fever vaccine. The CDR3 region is CASSQDWLAAYEQYF. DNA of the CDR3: TGCGCCAGCAGCCAAGATTGGCTAGCCGCCTACGAGCAGTACTTC.